Listed below are T cell receptor beta chains from one sample, sequenced in a study of blood T cell repertoires in COVID-19. Sequencing was performed with immunoSEQ multiplex PCR; in TCRdb, only in-frame clones are kept and a portion is missing. The sample contains about 170,000 clones, 85% to 90% of which appear only once. Sample: peripheral blood. These receptors were collected from an elderly woman with COVID-19, enrolled during active disease. Each CDR3 is given with its conserved first and last residue. Fields, in order: J gene, D gene, V gene, clone size, CDR3 protein, CDR3 DNA. A D gene is named only where the DNA matches it firmly. Where a row states a size, it is once, few, many or the class of an expanded clone; other rows omit it.

TRBJ1-1 NA TRBV24-1 NA CATSRGEGEAFF TGTGCCACCTCGCGGGGAGAAGGGGAAGCTTTCTTT
TRBJ2-2 NA TRBV20-1 once CSASRGARGTGELFF TGCAGTGCTAGTCGGGGCGCCAGGGGCACCGGGGAGCTGTTTTTT
TRBJ2-1 TRBD2 TRBV7-6 NA CASSLAPSGSGDEQFF TGTGCCAGCAGCTTAGCCCCTAGCGGGAGCGGGGATGAGCAGTTCTTC
TRBJ1-2 NA TRBV18 NA CASSLPTDNYGYTF TGTGCCAGCTCATTACCGACAGACAACTATGGCTACACCTTC
TRBJ2-7 NA TRBV7-2 NA CASSLKRTTEGYEQYF TGTGCCAGCAGCCTAAAACGGACTACCGAGGGCTACGAGCAGTACTTC
TRBJ1-2 NA TRBV28 NA CASSPWRGVYGYTF TGTGCCAGCAGCCCATGGAGGGGAGTCTATGGCTACACCTTC
TRBJ1-1 TRBD1 TRBV2 once CASSDYGQGVPYTEAFF TGTGCCAGCAGTGATTATGGACAGGGGGTGCCGTACACTGAAGCTTTCTTT
TRBJ1-1 NA TRBV4-2 NA CASSPGRGSVSTEAFF TGTGCCAGCAGCCCGGGGAGGGGTTCGGTCAGCACTGAAGCTTTCTTT
TRBJ1-2 NA TRBV2 NA CASGRGNYGYTF TGTGCCAGCGGTAGGGGAAACTATGGCTACACCTTC
TRBJ1-5 NA TRBV4-2 NA CASSQETDYSNQPQHF TGTGCCAGCAGCCAAGAAACAGATTATAGCAATCAGCCCCAGCATTTT
TRBJ2-7 NA TRBV10-3 NA CAISTPGHTVNEQYF TGTGCCATCAGTACTCCGGGACATACTGTCAACGAGCAGTACTTC
TRBJ2-7 TRBD1 TRBV5-1 once CASRGQGFYEQYF TGCGCCAGCAGGGGACAGGGGTTCTACGAGCAGTACTTC
TRBJ2-3 TRBD2 TRBV29-1 few CSVLLSGRPDTQYF TGCAGCGTTTTATTGAGCGGGAGGCCAGATACGCAGTATTTT
TRBJ2-3 TRBD1 TRBV5-4 NA CASSVSGTDTDTQYF TGTGCCAGCAGCGTATCCGGGACAGACACAGATACGCAGTATTTT
TRBJ2-1 NA TRBV6-5 NA CASSRGGDYNEQFF TGTGCCAGCAGTAGAGGAGGGGACTACAATGAGCAGTTCTTC
TRBJ2-7 NA TRBV28 NA CASSLLSYEQYF TGTGCCAGCAGTTTACTCTCCTACGAGCAGTACTTC
TRBJ1-1 NA TRBV6-2/TRBV6-3 NA CASSVGYTEAFF TGTGCCAGCAGTGTCGGGTACACTGAAGCTTTCTTT
TRBJ2-7 TRBD2 TRBV15 NA CATSRDRGGNYEQYF TGTGCCACCAGCAGAGATCGGGGGGGTAACTACGAGCAGTACTTC
TRBJ2-3 TRBD2 TRBV18 once CASSYVPGLAGGTSTDTQYF TGTGCCAGCTCATACGTACCGGGACTAGCGGGAGGGACAAGCACAGATACGCAGTATTTT
TRBJ2-1 TRBD2 TRBV4-3 NA CASSHGLAGYNEQFF TGCGCCAGCAGCCATGGTCTAGCGGGGTACAATGAGCAGTTCTTC
TRBJ2-5 NA TRBV28 NA CASGGQETQYF TGTGCCAGCGGGGGGCAAGAGACCCAGTACTTC
TRBJ1-1 NA TRBV2 NA CASSEFGLNTEAFF TGTGCCAGCAGTGAATTTGGCCTCAACACTGAAGCTTTCTTT
TRBJ2-5 TRBD2 TRBV24-1 NA CATSDTNPGLAGARETQYF TGTGCCACCAGTGATACGAATCCGGGACTAGCGGGGGCCCGGGAGACCCAGTACTTC
TRBJ1-2 NA TRBV25-1 NA CASTIREMESYGYTF TGTGCCAGCACGATCAGGGAAATGGAAAGCTATGGCTACACCTTC
TRBJ2-7 TRBD1 TRBV2 NA CASSDGTGGDEQYF TGTGCCAGCAGTGATGGGACAGGGGGCGACGAGCAGTACTTC
TRBJ2-5 NA TRBV19 NA CASSIREAVQETQYF TGTGCCAGTAGTATAAGGGAGGCAGTCCAAGAGACCCAGTACTTC
TRBJ1-3 NA TRBV4-3 NA CASSQGQYSGNTIYF TGCGCCAGCAGCCAAGGACAGTACTCTGGAAACACCATATATTTT
TRBJ2-7 NA TRBV28 NA CASSIRGTITYEQYF TGTGCCAGCAGTATCCGGGGGACGATAACCTACGAGCAGTACTTC
TRBJ2-7 NA TRBV7-2 NA CASSLVGQAAYEQYF TGTGCCAGCAGCTTAGTTGGGCAGGCAGCCTACGAGCAGTACTTC
TRBJ1-5 NA TRBV19 NA CASSLNWGTPHQPQHF TGTGCCAGTAGCCTCAACTGGGGCACGCCCCATCAGCCCCAGCATTTT
TRBJ1-6 TRBD1 TRBV10-3 NA CAISEGQGVGSPLHF TGTGCCATCAGTGAAGGACAGGGAGTTGGTTCACCCCTCCACTTT
TRBJ1-1 NA TRBV21-1 NA CASSKSRDTTEAFF TGTGCCAGCAGCAAAAGCCGGGACACCACTGAAGCTTTCTTT
TRBJ2-1 TRBD2 TRBV5-4 NA CASSSAYGGSFEQFF TGTGCCAGCAGCTCCGCGTACGGCGGGAGTTTTGAGCAGTTCTTC
TRBJ1-2 TRBD1 TRBV5-1 NA CASSLGQGAEGYTF TGCGCCAGCAGCTTGGGACAGGGGGCCGAGGGCTACACCTTC
TRBJ2-2 TRBD2 TRBV5-6 NA CASSLDPREAGGELFF TGTGCCAGCAGCTTGGACCCCCGGGAGGCCGGCGGGGAGCTGTTTTTT
TRBJ1-1 NA TRBV29-1 NA CSAHGVGTEAFF TGCAGCGCGCACGGGGTTGGAACTGAAGCTTTCTTT
TRBJ1-2 NA TRBV28 NA CASSFQDYGYTF TGTGCCAGCAGTTTTCAGGACTATGGCTACACCTTC
TRBJ1-1 TRBD1 TRBV6-2/TRBV6-3 NA CASSSLRQGRAFF TGTGCCAGCAGTTCCCTCCGACAGGGTAGAGCTTTCTTT
TRBJ2-7 NA TRBV25-1 NA CASSDQYYEQYF TGTGCCAGCAGTGATCAGTACTACGAGCAGTACTTC
TRBJ2-7 TRBD2 TRBV15 NA CATGQREGNEQYF TGTGCCACCGGGCAGCGGGAGGGAAACGAGCAGTACTTC
TRBJ2-1 NA TRBV5-4 few CASSISGSYNEQFF TGTGCCAGCAGTATCAGCGGCTCCTACAATGAGCAGTTCTTC
TRBJ2-5 NA TRBV7-9 NA CASSTTVGTQYF TGTGCCAGCAGCACCACGGTCGGGACCCAGTACTTC
TRBJ2-1 NA TRBV4-1 NA CASSQDSSSSYNEQFF TGCGCCAGCAGCCAAGACTCCTCGAGCTCCTACAATGAGCAGTTCTTC
TRBJ2-1 NA TRBV27 NA CASRAGPTGEQFF TGTGCCAGCAGGGCCGGCCCTACAGGGGAGCAGTTCTTC
TRBJ2-1 TRBD1 TRBV19 NA CASSMDRLKGNEQFF TGTGCCAGTAGTATGGACAGGTTAAAGGGAAATGAGCAGTTCTTC
TRBJ1-2 NA TRBV4-2 NA CASSPGPQNYGYTF TGTGCCAGCAGCCCTGGTCCCCAGAACTATGGCTACACCTTC
TRBJ1-2 TRBD1 TRBV7-2 once CASSFDTGGPPYGYTF TGTGCCAGCAGCTTCGACACAGGGGGGCCGCCCTATGGCTACACCTTC
TRBJ1-1 NA TRBV12-3/TRBV12-4 NA CASSLMEDTEAFF TGTGCCAGCAGCCTTATGGAGGACACTGAAGCTTTCTTT
TRBJ2-1 NA TRBV6-2/TRBV6-3 once CASSSPRTDKLGEQFF TGTGCCAGCAGTTCCCCCAGGACAGATAAGCTGGGTGAGCAGTTCTTC
TRBJ2-1 NA TRBV21-1 NA CASSKVEPRRGGYNEQFF TGTGCCAGCAGCAAAGTTGAGCCACGTCGGGGAGGATACAATGAGCAGTTCTTC
TRBJ2-5 TRBD2 TRBV19 NA CASNSLAVGEETQYF TGTGCCAGTAATTCTCTAGCGGTCGGGGAGGAGACCCAGTACTTC
TRBJ1-4 NA TRBV3-1/TRBV3-2 NA CASTGEKLFF TGTGCCAGCACCGGGGAAAAACTGTTTTTT
TRBJ2-1 NA TRBV9 NA CASSVGSGSNEQFF TGTGCCAGCAGCGTAGGGTCAGGGTCGAATGAGCAGTTCTTC
TRBJ1-2 TRBD1 TRBV10-1 once CASMETTGALSAGYTF TGCGCCAGCATGGAAACGACAGGGGCGCTGTCGGCTGGCTACACCTTC
TRBJ1-3 NA TRBV9 NA CASSVGTVSGNTIYF TGTGCCAGCAGCGTAGGGACAGTCTCTGGAAACACCATATATTTT
TRBJ2-7 TRBD2 TRBV5-1 NA CASSLRGLAEQYF TGCGCCAGCAGCTTACGTGGACTAGCGGAGCAGTACTTC
TRBJ1-3 NA TRBV19 NA CASSIRSFTGNTIYF TGTGCCAGTAGTATTCGGTCGTTTACTGGAAACACCATATATTTT
TRBJ2-3 TRBD1 TRBV6-6 NA CASSYAGQGILLGTDTQYF TGTGCCAGCAGCTACGCGGGACAGGGGATCCTACTGGGCACAGATACGCAGTATTTT